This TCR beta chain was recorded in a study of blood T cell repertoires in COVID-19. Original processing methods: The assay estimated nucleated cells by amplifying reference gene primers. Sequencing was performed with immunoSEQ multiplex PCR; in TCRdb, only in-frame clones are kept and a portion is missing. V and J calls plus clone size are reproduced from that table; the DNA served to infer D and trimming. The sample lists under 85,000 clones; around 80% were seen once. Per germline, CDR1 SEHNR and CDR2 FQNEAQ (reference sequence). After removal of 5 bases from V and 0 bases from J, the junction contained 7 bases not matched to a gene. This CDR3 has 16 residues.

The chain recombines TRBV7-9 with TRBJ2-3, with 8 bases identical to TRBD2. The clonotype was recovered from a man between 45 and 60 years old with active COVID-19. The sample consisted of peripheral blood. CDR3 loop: CASSETSGSSTDTQYF. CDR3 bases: TGTGCCAGCAGCGAAACTAGCGGTTCTAGCACAGATACGCAGTATTTT.